A single sample gave rise to the 26 T cell receptor beta chains below, sequenced in a study of CD8+ T cells in alopecia areata. Treatment noted: oral pan-JAK inhibitor, 5-10 mg twice daily. Extracted RNA was reverse transcribed, and the resulting cDNA served as sequencing template. Sequenced by immunoSEQ multiplex PCR; TCRdb stores in-frame clones only, minus some. The data show roughly 220,000 clones, with roughly two fifths seen just once and around 0.48% held by the top ten. The material was CD4+ T cells sorted from blood, obtained between weeks 30 and 35, from a patient treated with tofacitinib. These TCRs come from a human donor with alopecia areata.

This chain joins TRBV30 and TRBJ1-2, with D tentatively TRBD1 (5 bases). Per germline, CDR1 GTSNPN and CDR2 SVGIG (reference sequence). The CDR3 runs 19 residues. V was shortened by 2 bases and J by 3 bases, with 28 bases between the two germline ends. DNA of the CDR3: TGTGCCTGGAGTAACCGGGGCCAGGGTTTCCGGGCCGGGTACTATGGCTACACCTTC. Its protein product is CAWSNRGQGFRAGYYGYTF.

V and J are TRBV5-1 and TRBJ2-5, with 8 bases lining up with TRBD2. Per the germline V gene, CDR1 is SGHRS and CDR2 is YFSETQ. The CDR3 totals 14 residues. J lost 5 bases, V lost 0 bases, and 3 bases had no gene match. CDR3 sequence reads: CASSLAGGPETQYF. The CDR3 nucleotides read TGCGCCAGCAGCTTGGCGGGAGGGCCCGAGACCCAGTACTTC.

The DNA for the CDR3 is TGTGCCAGCAGCTTAGAAGGGGGTAGCAATCAGCCCCAGCATTTT. Translation gives CASSLEGGSNQPQHF. The V call is TRBV7-9, the J call TRBJ1-5, with D maybe TRBD1 (6 bases). CDR3 length: 15 residues. Per the germline V gene, CDR1 is SEHNR and CDR2 is FQNEAQ (reference sequence). V lost 1 base and J 0 bases, leaving 7 bases between the germline ends. The whole variable domain, remainder taken from reference TRBV7-9 and TRBJ1-5, is DTGVSQNPRHKITKRGQNVTFRCDPISEHNRLYWYRQTLGQGPEFLTYFQNEAQLEKSRLLSDRFSAERPKGSFSTLEIQRTEQGDSAMYLCASSLEGGSNQPQHFGDGTRLSIL.

The V gene is TRBV27, the J gene TRBJ2-7; D gene ambiguous. CDR3 size: 13 residues. The V gene lost 6 bases and the J gene lost 5 bases, with 14 bases spanning the gap. CDR1 is MNHEY, CDR2 SMNVEV, per germline (reference sequence). CDR3 DNA sequence: TGTGCCAGCAGGAGCAAGACGTTTAACGAGCAGTACTTC. Its protein is CASRSKTFNEQYF.

A remark on this clone: The sample contains more than one DNA sequence encoding this CDR3. The rearrangement uses TRBV29-1 and TRBJ1-3; the D is unclear. CDR3 length: 12 amino acids. Germline V CDR1 and CDR2: SQVTM, ANQGSEA. The ends were cut back, 4 bases at V and 0 bases at J, with 4 bases in the middle. This CDR3 reads CSVGGSGNTIYF. CDR3 nucleotides: TGCAGCGTTGGTGGCTCTGGAAACACCATATATTTT. Combining the CDR3 with reference TRBV29-1 and TRBJ1-3 gives the whole variable domain SAVISQKPSRDICQRGTSLTIQCQVDSQVTMMFWYRQQPGQSLTLIATANQGSEATYESGFVIDKFPISRPNLTFSTLTVSNMSPEDSSIYLCSVGGSGNTIYFGEGSWLTVV.

This clone was detected only a few times. J is TRBJ2-3 and V is TRBV2; D is unresolved. This CDR3 contains 12 residues. Between the trimmed V and J ends, which lost 3 bases and 4 bases, there was a span of 5 bases. Germline CDR1 is SNHLY and CDR2 is FYNNEI. Written as DNA, the CDR3 is TGTGCCAGCAGTGACACTCCAGATACGCAGTATTTT. Its translation: CASSDTPDTQYF.

This clone was picked up a small number of times. The genes are TRBV29-1 and TRBJ2-1; TRBD2 aligns across 10 bases. The CDR3 has 14 residues. Per the germline V gene, CDR1 is SQVTM and CDR2 is ANQGSEA. Trimming removed 4 bases from V and 10 bases from J; junction bases left unmatched: 10. CDR3 region: CSVAGLAGVVEQFF. The CDR3 DNA is TGCAGCGTTGCGGGTCTAGCGGGAGTGGTCGAGCAGTTCTTC.

This clone was observed many times. The genes are TRBV2 and TRBJ2-6; D is perhaps TRBD2 (5 bases). The CDR3 is 14 amino acids. The germline CDR1 and CDR2 sequences are SNHLY and FYNNEI. Trimming took 6 bases from V and 4 from J, leaving 10 bases between them. CDR3 nucleotide sequence: TGTGCCAGCAGCCCCGGGATCGGGGCCAACGTCCTGACTTTC. Its protein is CASSPGIGANVLTF.

The rearrangement joins TRBV29-1 to TRBJ1-5; 10 bases match TRBD1. CDR1 and CDR2 from the germline V gene are SQVTM and ANQGSEA. This CDR3 contains 14 residues. Trimming cost V 4 bases and J 6 bases; bases outside gene matches: 6. DNA for the CDR3: TGCAGCGTTGCGGGACAGGGGTGGGGTCAGCCCCAGCATTTT. Protein sequence: CSVAGQGWGQPQHF.

This sequence joins TRBV7-2 and TRBJ1-1; no clear D. The CDR3 has 14 residues. CDR1 and CDR2 from the germline V gene are SGHTA and FQGNSA. Trimming took 5 bases from V and 2 from J, leaving 12 bases between them. CDR3 region: CASSHPRSNTEAFF. The CDR3 DNA reads as TGTGCCAGCAGCCACCCGAGAAGCAACACTGAAGCTTTCTTT. Combining the CDR3 with reference TRBV7-2 and TRBJ1-1 gives the whole variable domain GAGVSQSPSNKVTEKGKDVELRCDPISGHTALYWYRQSLGQGLEFLIYFQGNSAPDKSGLPSDRFSAERTGGSVSTLTIQRTQQEDSAVYLCASSHPRSNTEAFFGQGTRLTVV.

The gene calls are TRBV25-1 and TRBJ2-3; TRBD2 matches 7 bases. Germline V lookup: CDR1 MGHDK, CDR2 SYGVNS. Germline trimming cut 3 bases from V and 8 bases from J; bases unmatched to any gene: 8. The CDR3 runs 14 residues. The CDR3 reads CASSDASGSLTQYF. Written as DNA, the CDR3 is TGTGCCAGCAGTGACGCTAGCGGCAGTCTTACGCAGTATTTT.

V and J are TRBV4-2 and TRBJ2-3; maybe TRBD2 (5 bases). This CDR3 is 15 amino acids long. The V gene's germline CDR1 is LGHNA and CDR2 YNFKEQ. Deletions cut 3 bases from V and 0 bases from J, with 10 bases between. The CDR3 is CASSQQDSSTDTQYF. The CDR3 nucleotides read TGTGCCAGCAGCCAGCAGGACTCGAGCACAGATACGCAGTATTTT.

J is TRBJ2-1 and V is TRBV9; 7 nucleotides match TRBD2. Trimming at V came to 3 bases and at J to 0 bases, leaving 9 bases not matched to a gene. The CDR3 length is 17 residues. Germline assignment: CDR1 SGDLS and CDR2 YYNGEE. The CDR3 DNA reads TGTGCCAGCAGCGATTCTAGCGGAGGGAGCTCCTACAATGAGCAGTTCTTC. Translation gives CASSDSSGGSSYNEQFF.

This rearrangement joins TRBV19 to TRBJ1-5; no clear D. V was trimmed by 4 bases and J by 2 bases, leaving 0 bases between them. Germline CDR1 and CDR2: LNHDA and SQIVND (reference sequence). The length of the CDR3 is 11 residues. CDR3: CASSSNQPQHF. The CDR3 nucleotides read TGTGCCAGTAGTAGCAATCAGCCCCAGCATTTT.

The chain employs TRBV10-2 and TRBJ2-7; 10 nucleotides line up with TRBD1. Trimming took 8 bases from V and 0 from J; bases not matched to a gene: 4. This CDR3 comprises 14 residues. The germline gives CDR1 WSHSY, CDR2 SAAADI. The CDR3 sequence is CASLWTGGSYEQYF. CDR3 in DNA: TGCGCCAGCTTATGGACAGGGGGCTCCTACGAGCAGTACTTC.

The chain employs TRBV10-3 and TRBJ2-7, with TRBD2 matching 9 bases. Trimming at V came to 5 bases and at J to 4 bases, leaving 12 bases not matched to a gene. This CDR3 contains 16 residues. CDR1 and CDR2 from the germline V gene are ENHRY and SYGVKD. DNA of the CDR3: TGTGCCATCAGTTCCTCTCAGACTAGCGGTAGATACGAGCAGTACTTC. It encodes CAISSSQTSGRYEQYF.

The table lists this clone with a few counts. This chain links TRBV7-2 with TRBJ1-4; D gene uncertain. This CDR3 comprises 13 residues. Germline CDR1 reads SGHTA; CDR2 reads FQGNSA. V dropped 1 base and J dropped 7 bases, with 7 bases sitting between them. This CDR3 reads CASSLDRGEKLFF. The CDR3 DNA sequence: TGTGCCAGCAGCTTAGATCGTGGTGAAAAACTGTTTTTT.

The table lists this clone with a few counts. The J gene is TRBJ1-1, the V gene TRBV7-3; D gene uncertain. The CDR3 extends over 14 amino acids. Germline lookup yields CDR1 SGHTA and CDR2 FQGTGA. Trimming shortened V by 0 bases and J by 1 base, and 6 bases separated the two germline ends. In nucleotides, the CDR3 is TGTGCCAGCAGCTTAACGTCGGCGAACACTGAAGCTTTCTTT. Translating it yields CASSLTSANTEAFF.

This chain connects TRBV7-6 to TRBJ2-1; D is undetermined. Germline lookup yields CDR1 SGHVS and CDR2 FNYEAQ. The CDR3 consists of 13 residues. V was shortened by 1 base and J by 7 bases, with 8 bases between the two germline ends. CDR3 DNA: TGTGCCAGCAGCTTAGTGGCGAGAAATGAGCAGTTCTTC. As protein: CASSLVARNEQFF. The variable domain in full, completed from reference TRBV7-6 and TRBJ2-1, reads GAGVSQSPRYKVTKRGQDVALRCDPISGHVSLYWYRQALGQGPEFLTYFNYEAQQDKSGLPNDRFSAERPEGSISTLTIQRTEQRDSAMYRCASSLVARNEQFFGPGTRLTVL.

The V and J genes are TRBV5-1 and TRBJ2-3, with TRBD2 matching 8 bases. This CDR3 region has 16 residues. From germline, CDR1 is SGHRS and CDR2 YFSETQ. Trimming cost V 5 bases and J 1 base; bases outside gene matches: 9. The CDR3 sequence is CASSTSSGSGTDTQYF. The CDR3 nucleotides read TGCGCCAGCAGTACAAGCAGCGGGAGCGGCACAGATACGCAGTATTTT. Based on the CDR3 plus reference TRBV5-1 and TRBJ2-3, the full variable domain is KAGVTQTPRYLIKTRGQQVTLSCSPISGHRSVSWYQQTPGQGLQFLFEYFSETQRNKGNFPGRFSGRQFSNSRSEMNVSTLELGDSALYLCASSTSSGSGTDTQYFGPGTRLTVL.

The table lists this clone with a few counts. The chain recombines TRBV15 with TRBJ2-1; D gene unclear. Deletions cut 10 bases from V and 2 bases from J, with 15 bases between. The CDR3 has 14 residues. The V gene's germline CDR1 is LNHNV and CDR2 YYDKDF (reference sequence). CDR3 nucleotides: TGTGCCATCTCAGGCGGAGCCCCCTACAATGAGCAGTTCTTC. As protein: CAISGGAPYNEQFF.

This clone was observed a few times. The V and J genes are TRBV2 and TRBJ1-3; D is perhaps TRBD1 (5 bases). The V gene lost 3 bases and the J gene lost 4 bases, with 13 bases spanning the gap. Germline V gene data show CDR1 as SNHLY and CDR2 as FYNNEI. The CDR3 spans 15 residues. The CDR3 region has the DNA TGTGCCAGCAGTGAGACCGGGACCCAAGGAAACACCATATATTTT. Its translation: CASSETGTQGNTIYF.

This clone was seen more than once but under ten times. The chain joins TRBV5-4 to TRBJ2-5; D might be TRBD1 (5 bases). V shed 0 bases and J shed 2 bases, with 8 bases lying between them. The CDR3 runs 14 residues. Germline V gene data show CDR1 as SGHNT and CDR2 as YYREEE (reference sequence). DNA of the CDR3: TGTGCCAGCAGCTTGGGACAGATACAAGAGACCCAGTACTTC. This sequence encodes CASSLGQIQETQYF.

The chain couples TRBV18 to TRBJ2-3, with TRBD2 matching over 7 bases. Germline V gene lookup returns CDR1 KGHSH and CDR2 LQKENI. The CDR3 is made up of 12 amino acids. Germline trimming cut 10 bases from V and 3 bases from J; bases unmatched to any gene: 4. CDR3 sequence (DNA): TGTGCCACGGGAGGTCCGACAGATACGCAGTATTTT. Protein: CATGGPTDTQYF.

This chain uses TRBV6-1 with TRBJ1-1; D remains unclear. The CDR3 is 14 residues long. Deletions cut 9 bases from V and 1 base from J, with 15 bases between. Germline-derived CDR1 and CDR2 are MNHNS and SASEGT. The CDR3 sequence: CASQEGGWNTEAFF. The CDR3 bases are TGTGCCAGTCAGGAGGGCGGATGGAACACTGAAGCTTTCTTT.

The chain carries TRBV30 and TRBJ1-2; weak D call: TRBD1 (6 bases). Trimming cost V 0 bases and J 0 bases, with 11 bases left between them. Germline values: CDR1 GTSNPN, CDR2 SVGIG (reference sequence). The CDR3 is 15 residues long. Written as DNA, the CDR3 is TGTGCCTGGAGTGTCCTGACAGGCACTAACTATGGCTACACCTTC. Amino acid sequence: CAWSVLTGTNYGYTF.